This TCR beta chain is from a study of T-cell reconstitution after alpha-beta-depleted transplantation in children. General study points: One year after transplant, T-cell counts and diversity came mostly from newly produced T cells.

For TCRbeta, the library was prepared with unique molecular identifiers. TCRdb redid the calling of the PCR reads with MiXCR, one entry per CDR3 protein. The table lists hundreds of thousands of distinct CDR3 sequences, about 12% of them singletons. This clonotype was observed at least ten times. No antigen is known for it. The CDR3 runs 15 residues. V lost 3 bases to trimming and J lost 2 bases, with 12 bases between them. The chain couples TRBV12-3 or TRBV12-4 to TRBJ2-3, with unresolved D. The specimen was PBMCs, collected before TCRalphabeta/CD19-depleted stem cell transplant. This TCR derives from a girl aged 2-10 years with congenital amegakaryocytic thrombocytopenia, due to receive a stem cell transplant. CDR3 sequence reads: CASSFNGLSTDTQYF. The CDR3 DNA sequence: TGTGCCAGCAGTTTCAACGGGCTATCCACAGATACGCAGTATTTT.